The subject of this entry is one T cell receptor beta chain. The data were obtained in a study of T cell clusters in autoimmune cytopenias. TRB was amplified from about 260 ng of peripheral blood genomic DNA per sample. TRB rearrangements were amplified by touch-down multiplex PCR with mixed TRB-A/B primers. TCRdb reanalyzed the multiplex PCR reads, giving one entry per CDR3 protein sequence and no DNA. This sample carries around 9,000 distinct CDR3 sequences, with approximately 4.1% going to the ten biggest clones. CDR1 is SGHTA, CDR2 FQGNSA, per germline. The CDR3 runs 13 residues. The receptor was derived from a human donor with an autoimmune cytopenia or autoimmune hepatitis (not recorded which). Sequencing was performed on peripheral blood. The gene calls are TRBV7-2 and TRBJ2-2; the D gene TCRdb calls, TRBD1, cannot be checked with no DNA. The CDR3 spells CASSSPVAGELFF.